The rows below give T cell receptor beta chains drawn from one sample of a study of blood T cell repertoires in COVID-19. This table comes from immunoSEQ multiplex PCR, and its TCRdb copy is limited to in-frame clones, with some not included. The top ten clones hold roughly 1.4% of a sample with approximately 270,000 clones, 80% to 90% of them seen once. What was sequenced was peripheral blood. The receptors stem from an elderly man with acute or convalescent COVID-19. The conserved cysteine and the conserved F or W are not part of the CDR3 here. D genes are given only for firm matches. For some rows the clone size is stated as once, few or many, or as a class when expanded; others skip it.

V gene	J gene	clone size	D gene	CDR3 protein
TRBV28	TRBJ1-2	-	TRBD1	ASSSPDRERIGYT
TRBV5-4	TRBJ2-1	-	-	ASSLGRGLGNEQF
TRBV5-6	TRBJ2-2	-	TRBD1	ASSLPGTGGNTGELF
TRBV7-9	TRBJ2-5	-	-	ASSTSRGRGETQY
TRBV7-8	TRBJ2-1	-	-	ASSPGTSGPYNEQF
TRBV5-3	TRBJ2-1	-	-	ARSPLEVGCEQF
TRBV19	TRBJ1-5	-	TRBD1	ASSGTGGRQPQH
TRBV7-2	TRBJ1-6	once	TRBD1	ASSLRTGGFNSPLH
TRBV5-1	TRBJ1-1	once	-	ASALTDGGITEAF
TRBV1	TRBJ2-1	-	-	TSISRRSSYNEQF
TRBV13	TRBJ1-6	-	-	ASSLRGGDRSPLH
TRBV19	TRBJ2-2	-	-	ASSLRSTPNTGELF
TRBV3-1/TRBV3-2	TRBJ1-2	-	TRBD1	ASSTGQGGNGYT
TRBV5-1	TRBJ2-5	-	-	ASSVAGHETQY
TRBV14	TRBJ2-6	-	TRBD2	ASSQDRSLAGGPGANVLT
TRBV18	TRBJ1-4	-	TRBD1	ASSPRQGDNEKLF
TRBV6-5	TRBJ2-3	-	-	ASSYGDITDTQY
TRBV6-5	TRBJ2-7	-	TRBD1	ASSYSRGQGSGEQY
TRBV15	TRBJ2-1	-	TRBD1	ATSRGQGTYNEQF
TRBV19	TRBJ2-5	-	TRBD2	ASRPTSGEQETQY
TRBV6-5	TRBJ1-2	-	-	ASRVPLGGAGGYT
TRBV6-2/TRBV6-3	TRBJ2-7	-	TRBD1	ASSRDRSSYEQY
TRBV18	TRBJ1-5	-	TRBD1	ASSPGQEALLYSNQPQH
TRBV18	TRBJ2-2	-	TRBD1	ASSPGQMNTGELF
TRBV27	TRBJ2-7	-	TRBD1	ASRIRQGPYEQY
TRBV4-3	TRBJ1-2	-	TRBD1	ASSRLPGQGNPFYT
TRBV5-8	TRBJ1-4	-	-	ASSLGITTNEKLF
TRBV4-3	TRBJ2-7	-	TRBD2	ASSQEGPNPSGVSYEQY
TRBV10-3	TRBJ2-7	-	TRBD2	AISELGGFNEQY
TRBV5-4	TRBJ1-3	-	-	ASSLDLSSGNTIY
TRBV7-7	TRBJ2-1	-	-	ASSLETGTYNEQF
TRBV14	TRBJ2-4	-	TRBD1	ASSPGQASMVAKNIQY
TRBV6-5	TRBJ2-3	-	-	ASTASWSGDTQY
TRBV10-3	TRBJ1-2	-	-	AISDDSGYT
TRBV15	TRBJ1-6	-	-	ATSRDPTVSPLH
TRBV27	TRBJ2-1	-	TRBD2	ASSLWPSGTISYNEQF
TRBV5-6	TRBJ1-6	-	TRBD1	ASSYRTGGYNSPLH
TRBV12-5	TRBJ1-3	once	-	ASGLISGAGNTIY
TRBV4-1	TRBJ2-5	-	TRBD2	ASQAGGYQETQY
TRBV11-2	TRBJ1-5	-	-	ASSLEPGNQPQH
TRBV12-5	TRBJ2-1	-	TRBD2	ASGLSLLAGGPYEQF
TRBV3-1/TRBV3-2	TRBJ1-5	-	-	ASSQDSGGQPQH
TRBV10-3	TRBJ2-1	-	-	ATLLRIGDEQF
TRBV7-9	TRBJ2-1	-	-	ASSPGQYNEQF
TRBV7-8	TRBJ2-2	-	-	ASSHAAGELF
TRBV3-1/TRBV3-2	TRBJ2-7	-	-	ASQRDYEQY
TRBV27	TRBJ2-7	few	TRBD1	ASSFQDPGTGYEQY
TRBV12-3/TRBV12-4	TRBJ1-1	-	-	ASSLGPNTEAF